The 9 T cell receptor beta chains listed next were all sequenced from one sample in a study of T cell repertoires in cytomegalovirus infection (dated by TCRdb to the late 2010s). Their recognized antigens are unknown. Sequencing was performed on an Illumina HiSeq 1500. TCRdb's own reprocessing of the public reads used fastp at Q25 and MiXCR and kept productive beta chains. Each CDR3 protein gets just one entry, which takes the most common genes and DNA from the rows behind it. The sample includes some 560,000 distinct CDR3 sequences, with just under 40% observed a single time. The ten largest clones represent around 48% of the sample. Interpreted using the paper, the treatment or condition label stands for: in vitro stimulation with specific CMV peptide epitopes to enrich CMV-specific T cells. The source was cultured PBMCs, collected from culture after CMV antigen stimulation. These receptors were collected from a human donor in good health (CMV status not recorded). Some clones in this sample may be carry-over from other donors' samples.

The chain combines TRBV25-1 with TRBJ2-1, with a weak D call TRBD1 (6 bases). Germline loops: CDR1 MGHDK, CDR2 SYGVNS. The CDR3 covers 15 residues. Deletions cut 6 bases from V and 0 bases from J, with 12 bases between. The CDR3: CASSTGQNSYNEQFF. DNA of the CDR3: TGTGCCAGCAGCACCGGACAGAACTCCTACAATGAGCAGTTCTTC.

J is TRBJ2-3 and V is TRBV15; D is unresolved. The CDR3 is made up of 14 amino acids. Trimming took off 1 base at V and 4 bases at J, with 9 bases between the two ends. The V gene's germline CDR1 is LNHNV and CDR2 YYDKDF (reference sequence). CDR3 DNA: TGTGCCACCAGCAGAGCGGAAGGTGCAGATACGCAGTATTTT. It is translated as CATSRAEGADTQYF.

This clonotype showed up just a few times. The rearrangement joins TRBV7-8 to TRBJ2-1, with 8 bases fitting TRBD2. After removal of 4 bases from V and 7 bases from J, the junction contained 12 bases not matched to a gene. CDR1 is SGHVS, CDR2 FQNEAQ, per germline. This CDR3 region has 16 residues. CDR3 sequence: CASSSKDGRALNEQFF. The CDR3 DNA sequence: TGTGCCAGCAGCTCCAAAGACGGGAGGGCTTTGAATGAGCAGTTCTTC.

This sequence joins TRBV5-6 and TRBJ2-7; no definite D call. Germline V gene sequence: CDR1 SGHDT, CDR2 YYEEEE. The CDR3 contains 14 residues. V was pared by 5 bases and J by 3 bases, with 15 bases between. The CDR3 sequence: CASSLLGNDYEQYF. The CDR3 DNA sequence: TGTGCCAGCAGTTTGCTGGGCAACGACTACGAGCAGTACTTC.

V gene TRBV11-2 combines with J gene TRBJ2-1; 8 nucleotides line up with TRBD2. CDR3 length equals 16 residues. In germline, CDR1 is SGHAT, CDR2 FQNNGV. The V gene end was trimmed by 5 bases and the J gene end by 4 bases; junction bases not matched to a gene: 10. CDR3 bases: TGTGCCAGCAGCGCTGGCTTCGCGGGAGGTTACAATGAGCAGTTCTTC. Translation: CASSAGFAGGYNEQFF.

This clonotype was recorded many times. Germline and junction disagree at one end, which may indicate a read error. The chain uses TRBV5-1 and TRBJ1-1; possible D gene TRBD1, 5 bases. This CDR3 spans 13 amino acids. Germline V gene lookup returns CDR1 SGHRS and CDR2 YFSETQ. The CDR3 is CASSLQENTEAFF. CDR3 bases: TGTGCCAGCAGCTTACAGGAAAACACTGAAGCTTTCTTT. Using reference TRBV5-1 and TRBJ1-1 for the parts outside the CDR3, the full variable domain is KAGVTQTPRYLIKTRGQQVTLSCSPISGHRSVSWYQQTPGQGLQFLFEYFSETQRNKGNFPGRFSGRQFSNSRSEMNVSTLELGDSALYLCASSLQENTEAFFGQGTRLTVV.

This clonotype turned up a few times. The rearrangement joins TRBV7-8 to TRBJ1-2, with 8 bases aligning to TRBD1. Germline values: CDR1 SGHVS, CDR2 FQNEAQ. The CDR3 has 15 residues. V lost 5 bases, J lost 4 bases, and 9 bases stayed unmatched. The DNA for the CDR3 is TGTGCCAGCAGCACAGACAGGGGCCTTTTCTATGGCTACACCTTC. Its protein is CASSTDRGLFYGYTF.

This clonotype was seen a few times. The V and J genes are TRBV19 and TRBJ2-5, with 7 nucleotides matching TRBD1. Per germline, CDR1 LNHDA and CDR2 SQIVND (reference sequence). The CDR3 consists of 14 residues. J gave up 4 bases and V 5 bases, and 7 bases lay outside the gene matches. DNA for the CDR3: TGTGCCAGTAGTGATGGGACAGCAGCAGAGACCCAGTACTTC. Protein product: CASSDGTAAETQYF.

There are a few counts of this clonotype. The J gene is TRBJ2-5, the V gene TRBV10-3; 10 nucleotides align to TRBD1. The V segment lost 2 bases and the J segment 4 bases; nucleotides outside the gene matches: 4. Germline CDR1 ENHRY, CDR2 SYGVKD. The CDR3 consists of 15 residues. The CDR3 DNA reads as TGTGCCATCAGTGAGGGACAGGGGGTAACAGAGACCCAGTACTTC. This encodes CAISEGQGVTETQYF.